These 10 T cell receptor beta chains were sequenced from one sample in a study of PD-1 blockade in classical Hodgkin lymphoma. The assay was immunoSEQ multiplex PCR, and TCRdb's table has in-frame clones only and misses some. The repertoire holds under 30,000 clones, with about 88% as singletons. Specified time point: cycle 4 day 1 (C4D1), after 5 to 7 weeks of nivolumab. After autologous stem cell transplantation all patients relapsed, and prior brentuximab vedotin exposure differed between cohorts. This specimen consisted of peripheral blood mononuclear cells (PBMCs), obtained before the fourth cycle of nivolumab. These receptors were collected from a human donor with classical Hodgkin lymphoma.

The rearrangement joins TRBV28 to TRBJ2-5, with D possibly being TRBD1 or TRBD2 (6 bases each). Trimming removed 3 bases at V and 0 bases at J, with 14 bases between. This CDR3 comprises 16 residues. The germline V gene encodes CDR1 MDHEN and CDR2 SYDVKM. The CDR3 DNA reads as TGTGCCAGCAGTTTTAGGAGGGGGTCCTACCAAGAGACCCAGTACTTC. This sequence encodes CASSFRRGSYQETQYF.

This sequence joins TRBV4-2 and TRBJ1-6, with 10 bases aligning to TRBD1. Germline loops: CDR1 LGHNA, CDR2 YNFKEQ. V lost 4 bases and J lost 0; bases outside the gene matches: 6. CDR3 length equals 18 residues. The DNA for the CDR3 is TGTGCCAGCAGCCGACACCGGGACAGGGGCTCCTATAATTCACCCCTCCACTTT. As protein: CASSRHRDRGSYNSPLHF.

This chain uses TRBV7-2 with TRBJ2-4; no clear D gene. The CDR3 has 13 amino acids. Germline V gene lookup returns CDR1 SGHTA and CDR2 FQGNSA. V shed 3 bases and J shed 9 bases, with 12 bases lying between them. CDR3 sequence (DNA): TGTGCCAGCAGCTTTGGTGCTCAGGCCATTCAGTACTTC. This sequence encodes CASSFGAQAIQYF.

This clone was counted a single time. The J gene is TRBJ1-2, the V gene TRBV6-4, with 8 positions matching TRBD1. CDR1 and CDR2 (germline): MRHNA, SNTAGT. The V and J ends lost 0 bases and 4 bases, in that order; junction bases with no gene match: 10. CDR3 length equals 17 residues. The CDR3 DNA reads as TGTGCCAGCAGTGACTCACTCCAAGGACAGGGACCCTATGGCTACACCTTC. It is translated as CASSDSLQGQGPYGYTF.

This clone was picked up a small number of times. The V call is TRBV11-3, the J call TRBJ2-3; TRBD2 might be the D (6 bases). Germline CDR1 reads SGHNT; CDR2 reads YENEEA. V dropped 4 bases and J dropped 2 bases, with 10 bases sitting between them. The CDR3 is 14 amino acids. The CDR3 region is CASSSRDFTDTQYF. In nucleotides, the CDR3 is TGTGCCAGCAGCTCCCGGGACTTCACAGATACGCAGTATTTT. Full variable domain (rest looked up from reference TRBV11-3 and TRBJ2-3): EAGVVQSPRYKIIEKKQPVAFWCNPISGHNTLYWYLQNLGQGPELLIRYENEEAVDDSQLPKDRFSAERLKGVDSTLKIQPAELGDSAVYLCASSSRDFTDTQYFGPGTRLTVL.

This clone was counted between two and nine times. This chain joins TRBV6-5 and TRBJ1-5; D not certain. The germline gives CDR1 MNHEY, CDR2 SVGAGI. The CDR3 loop spans 13 amino acids. V was clipped by 5 bases and J by 5 bases, with 10 bases between them. The CDR3 reads CASSQDRDQPQHF. The CDR3 bases are TGTGCCAGCAGTCAAGATAGGGATCAGCCCCAGCATTTT.

Sample share makes this clone medium-sized. In nucleotides, the CDR3 is TGCGCCAGCAGCCAAGGAATGTTTTTAGAGGGGGATCTTAACTATGGCTACACCTTC. Translating gives CASSQGMFLEGDLNYGYTF. This sequence joins TRBV4-1 and TRBJ1-2, with D perhaps TRBD1 (6 bases). The germline V gene has CDR1 MGHRA and CDR2 YSYEKL. The CDR3 runs 19 residues. The V end lost 1 base, the J end lost 1 base, and 22 bases lay between the germline ends.

The chain links TRBV19 to TRBJ2-2; tentatively, D is TRBD1 or TRBD2 (5 bases each). Germline values: CDR1 LNHDA, CDR2 SQIVND (reference sequence). Trimming pared 1 base from V and 4 bases from J, leaving 10 bases between. The CDR3 length is 15 residues. This chain's CDR3 is CASSIGGVGTGELFF. Here the CDR3 DNA reads TGTGCCAGTAGTATAGGAGGGGTGGGCACCGGGGAGCTGTTTTTT.

The chain combines TRBV7-2 with TRBJ2-1; 9 bases align to TRBD2. This CDR3 has 15 residues. Trimming removed 1 base from V and 2 bases from J; junction bases left unmatched: 0. In germline, CDR1 is SGHTA, CDR2 FQGNSA. The CDR3 loop reads CASSLGGRAYNEQFF. The DNA of the CDR3 is TGTGCCAGCAGCTTAGGCGGGAGGGCCTACAATGAGCAGTTCTTC.

The chain uses TRBV5-6 and TRBJ1-2; 9 bases agree with TRBD1. V lost 4 bases to trimming and J lost 7 bases; unmatched junction nucleotides: 2. CDR1 and CDR2 (germline): SGHDT, YYEEEE. The CDR3 has 12 residues. CDR3 in DNA: TGTGCCAGCAGCAAACAGGGGGCTGGCTACACCTTC. Translation: CASSKQGAGYTF.